Sequencing of this T cell receptor (beta chain) was carried out in a study of identical twins. This clonotype has a handful of counts. The CDR3 is 16 amino acids. V lost 1 base to trimming and J lost 0 bases, with 13 bases between them. Germline V gene data show CDR1 as SGHNT and CDR2 as YYREEE (reference sequence). Via MiXCR, TCRdb re-called the 5' RACE reads, giving one row per CDR3 protein. Among over 500,000 distinct CDR3 sequences listed, approximately 22% were seen once. This same sample was also taken into another study, of T cells expressing NK-cell markers.

The specimen was CD4+ T cells sorted from blood. J is TRBJ1-1 and V is TRBV5-4; D gene uncertain. The sequence derives from a woman aged 18-29 years in good health. In DNA form, the CDR3 reads TGTGCCAGCAGCTTGAACTTCGGCACCATGAACACTGAAGCTTTCTTT. Its protein is CASSLNFGTMNTEAFF.